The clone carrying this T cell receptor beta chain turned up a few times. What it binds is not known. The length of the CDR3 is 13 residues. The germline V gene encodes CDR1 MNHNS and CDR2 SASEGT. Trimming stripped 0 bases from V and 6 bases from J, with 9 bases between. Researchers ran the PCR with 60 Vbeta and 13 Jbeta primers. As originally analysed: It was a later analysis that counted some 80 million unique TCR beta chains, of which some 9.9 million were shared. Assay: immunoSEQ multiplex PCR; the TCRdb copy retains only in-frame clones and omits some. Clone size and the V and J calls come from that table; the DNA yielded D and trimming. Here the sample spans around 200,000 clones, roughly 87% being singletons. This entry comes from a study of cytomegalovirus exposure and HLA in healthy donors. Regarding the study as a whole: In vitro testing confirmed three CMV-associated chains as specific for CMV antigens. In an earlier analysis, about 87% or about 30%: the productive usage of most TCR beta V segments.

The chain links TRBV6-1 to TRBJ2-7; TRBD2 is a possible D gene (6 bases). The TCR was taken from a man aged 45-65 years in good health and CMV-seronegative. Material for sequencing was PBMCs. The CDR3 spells CASSEARGFEQYF. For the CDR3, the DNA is TGTGCCAGCAGTGAAGCCCGGGGGTTCGAGCAGTACTTC.